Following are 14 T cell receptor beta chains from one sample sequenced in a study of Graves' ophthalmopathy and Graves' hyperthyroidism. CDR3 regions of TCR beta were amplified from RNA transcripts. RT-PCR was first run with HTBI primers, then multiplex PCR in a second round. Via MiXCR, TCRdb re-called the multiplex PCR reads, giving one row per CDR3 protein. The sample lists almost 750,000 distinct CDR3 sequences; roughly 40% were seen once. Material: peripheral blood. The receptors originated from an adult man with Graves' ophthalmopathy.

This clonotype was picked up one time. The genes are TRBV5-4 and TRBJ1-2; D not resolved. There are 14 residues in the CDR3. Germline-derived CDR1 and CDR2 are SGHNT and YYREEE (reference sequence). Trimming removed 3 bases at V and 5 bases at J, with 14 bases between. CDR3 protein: CASSSASTGYGYTF. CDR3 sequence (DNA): TGTGCCAGCAGCTCGGCCAGTACTGGGTATGGCTACACCTTC.

CDR3 sequence reads: CSVGGYRRNEKLFF. In nucleotides, the CDR3 is TGCAGCGTAGGCGGTTACCGCCGTAATGAAAAACTGTTTTTT. The chain is built from TRBV29-1 and TRBJ1-4; the D is unclear. The CDR3 length is 14 residues. The germline V gene has CDR1 SQVTM and CDR2 ANQGSEA. V dropped 6 bases and J dropped 4 bases, with 15 bases sitting between them.

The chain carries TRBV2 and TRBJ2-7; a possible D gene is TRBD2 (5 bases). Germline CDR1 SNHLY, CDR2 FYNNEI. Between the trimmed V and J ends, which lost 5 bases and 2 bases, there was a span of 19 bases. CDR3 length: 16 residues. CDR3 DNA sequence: TGTGCCAGCAGTTATTTGAGGGCAGGAGATACCTACGAGCAGTACTTC. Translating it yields CASSYLRAGDTYEQYF.

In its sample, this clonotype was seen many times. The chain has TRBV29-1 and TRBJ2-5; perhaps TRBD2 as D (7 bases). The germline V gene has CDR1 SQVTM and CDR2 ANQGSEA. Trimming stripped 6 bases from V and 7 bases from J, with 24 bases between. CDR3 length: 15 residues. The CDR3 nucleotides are TGCAGCGTACTCCGGGGGGCAGGGGAGGGGGGGACCCAGTACTTC. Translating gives CSVLRGAGEGGTQYF.

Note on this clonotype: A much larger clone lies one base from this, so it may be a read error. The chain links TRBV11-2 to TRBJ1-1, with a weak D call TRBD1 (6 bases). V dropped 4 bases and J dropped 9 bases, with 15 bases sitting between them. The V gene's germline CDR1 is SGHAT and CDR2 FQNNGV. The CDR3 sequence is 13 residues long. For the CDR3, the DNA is TGTGCCAGCAGCTCGACGGAGGGGGACCAAGCTTTCTTT. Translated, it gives CASSSTEGDQAFF.

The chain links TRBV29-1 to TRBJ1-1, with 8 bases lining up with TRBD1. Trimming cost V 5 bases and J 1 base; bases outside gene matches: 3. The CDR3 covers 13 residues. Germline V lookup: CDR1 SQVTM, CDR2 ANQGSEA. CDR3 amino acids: CSVYDRGNTEAFF. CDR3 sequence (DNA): TGCAGCGTTTACGACAGGGGGAACACTGAAGCTTTCTTT.

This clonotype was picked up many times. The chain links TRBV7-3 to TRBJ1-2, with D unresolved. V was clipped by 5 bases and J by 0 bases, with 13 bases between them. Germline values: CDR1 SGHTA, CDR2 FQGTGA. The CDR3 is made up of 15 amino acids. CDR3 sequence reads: CASSPSGPANYGYTF. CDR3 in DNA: TGTGCCAGCAGCCCTTCAGGACCCGCTAACTATGGCTACACCTTC.

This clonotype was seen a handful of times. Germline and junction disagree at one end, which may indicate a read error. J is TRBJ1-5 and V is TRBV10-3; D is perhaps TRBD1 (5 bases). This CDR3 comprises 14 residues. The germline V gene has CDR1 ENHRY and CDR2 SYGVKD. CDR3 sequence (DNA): TGTGCCAGCAGTTACCGACAGCTGAATCAGCCCCAGCATTTT. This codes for CASSYRQLNQPQHF.

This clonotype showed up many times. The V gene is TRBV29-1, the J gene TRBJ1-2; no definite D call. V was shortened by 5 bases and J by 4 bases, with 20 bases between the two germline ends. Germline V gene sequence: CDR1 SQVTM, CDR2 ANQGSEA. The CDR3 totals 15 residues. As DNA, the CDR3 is TGCAGCGTTCCCCCTGTCGGCATGAGAGGCTATGGCTACACCTTC. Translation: CSVPPVGMRGYGYTF.

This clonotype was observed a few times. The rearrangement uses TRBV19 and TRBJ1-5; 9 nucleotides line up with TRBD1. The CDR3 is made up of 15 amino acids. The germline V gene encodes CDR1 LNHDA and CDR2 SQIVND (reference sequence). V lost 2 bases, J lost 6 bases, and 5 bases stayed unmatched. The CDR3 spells CASSIITGGSQPQHF. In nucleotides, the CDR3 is TGTGCCAGTAGTATAATCACAGGGGGCAGTCAGCCCCAGCATTTT.

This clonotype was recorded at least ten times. CDR3 coding DNA: TGTGCCAGCAGAACAGGGGGCACTGAAGCTTTCTTT. It codes for CASRTGGTEAFF. This sequence joins TRBV25-1 and TRBJ1-1; 8 bases match TRBD1. The V gene end was trimmed by 6 bases and the J gene end by 4 bases; junction bases not matched to a gene: 1. The CDR3 covers 12 residues. Germline V gives CDR1 MGHDK, CDR2 SYGVNS.

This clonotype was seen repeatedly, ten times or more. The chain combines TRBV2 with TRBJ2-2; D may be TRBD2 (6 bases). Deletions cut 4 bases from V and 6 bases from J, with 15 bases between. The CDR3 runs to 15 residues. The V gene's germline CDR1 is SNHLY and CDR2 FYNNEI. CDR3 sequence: CASSVPSDLAGELFF. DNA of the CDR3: TGTGCCAGCAGTGTACCTAGCGATTTGGCCGGGGAGCTGTTTTTT. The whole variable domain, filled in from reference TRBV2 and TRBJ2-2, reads EPEVTQTPSHQVTQMGQEVILRCVPISNHLYFYWYRQILGQKVEFLVSFYNNEISEKSEIFDDQFSVERPDGSNFTLKIRSTKLEDSAMYFCASSVPSDLAGELFFGEGSRLTVL.

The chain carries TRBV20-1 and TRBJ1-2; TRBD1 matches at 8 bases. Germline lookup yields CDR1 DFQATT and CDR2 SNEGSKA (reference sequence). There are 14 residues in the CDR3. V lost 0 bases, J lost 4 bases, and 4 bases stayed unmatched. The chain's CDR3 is CSARDKTGGYGYTF. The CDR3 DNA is TGCAGTGCTAGAGATAAAACAGGGGGCTATGGCTACACCTTC.

CDR3 residues: CASSESRRASYEQYF. CDR3 DNA: TGTGCCAGCAGTGAATCTAGGCGGGCATCCTACGAGCAGTACTTC. The chain joins TRBV2 to TRBJ2-7; maybe TRBD2 (5 bases). Germline-derived CDR1 and CDR2 are SNHLY and FYNNEI. This CDR3 comprises 15 residues. Trimming cost V 2 bases and J 1 base, with 12 bases left between them. Based on the CDR3 plus reference TRBV2 and TRBJ2-7, the full variable domain is EPEVTQTPSHQVTQMGQEVILRCVPISNHLYFYWYRQILGQKVEFLVSFYNNEISEKSEIFDDQFSVERPDGSNFTLKIRSTKLEDSAMYFCASSESRRASYEQYFGPGTRLTVT.